This paragraph covers one TCR beta chain sequence. No antigen is known for it. The sample originates from a study of shared clonotypes between healthy human individuals. The assay was carried out at the deep level. Assay used: immunoSEQ multiplex PCR; TCRdb lists only in-frame clones, some missing. The sample shows about 110,000 clones, around 65% of them seen only once. The study, taken as a whole, reports: For naive CD4 cells, roughly 5% of clonotypes were shared across a handful of donors.

The CDR3 sequence is 14 residues long. J lost 9 bases, V lost 8 bases, and 13 bases had no gene match. Germline-derived CDR1 and CDR2 are MNHEY and SMNVEV (reference sequence). Every contributor of samples was a Caucasian grown-up residing in Nashville, Tennessee. CD8 memory pooled CD45RO+ cells and CCR7-negative CD45RA+ TemRA cells. The rearrangement joins TRBV27 to TRBJ2-4, with 7 bases lining up with TRBD2. This TCR derives from a woman in her 30s in good health. Sequenced sample: memory CD8+ T cells sorted from blood. Noted subset: CD45RO+ cells pooled with CCR7-negative TemRA cells. The CDR3 region has the DNA TGTGCCAGCGAACTTTGGCCACGCGGGAGCATTCAGTACTTC. Translating it yields CASELWPRGSIQYF.